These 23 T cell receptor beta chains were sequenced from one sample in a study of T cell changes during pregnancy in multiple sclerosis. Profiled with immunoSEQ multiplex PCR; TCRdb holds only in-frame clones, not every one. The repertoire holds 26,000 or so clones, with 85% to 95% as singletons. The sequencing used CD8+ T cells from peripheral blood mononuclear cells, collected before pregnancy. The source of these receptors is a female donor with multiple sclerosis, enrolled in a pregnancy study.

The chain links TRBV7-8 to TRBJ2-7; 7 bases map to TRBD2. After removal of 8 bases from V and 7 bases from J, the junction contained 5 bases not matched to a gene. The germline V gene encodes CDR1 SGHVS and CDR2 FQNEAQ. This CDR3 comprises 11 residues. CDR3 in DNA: TGTGCCAGCGAAGGGGAGGGAGAGCAGTACTTC. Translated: CASEGEGEQYF.

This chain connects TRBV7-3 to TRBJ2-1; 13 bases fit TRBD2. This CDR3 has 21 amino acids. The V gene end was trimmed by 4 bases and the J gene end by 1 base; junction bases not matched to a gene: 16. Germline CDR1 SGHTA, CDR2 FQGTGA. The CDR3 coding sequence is TGTGCCAGCAGCTGGGGGACTAGCGGGAACTACCTAAGCGGGTCCTACAATGAGCAGTTCTTC. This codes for CASSWGTSGNYLSGSYNEQFF.

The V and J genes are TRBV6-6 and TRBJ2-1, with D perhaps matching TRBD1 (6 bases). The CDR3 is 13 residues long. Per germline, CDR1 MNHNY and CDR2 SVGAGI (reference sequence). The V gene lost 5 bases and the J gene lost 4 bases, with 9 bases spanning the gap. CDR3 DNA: TGTGCCAGCAGTGCTACAGGGTACAATGAGCAGTTCTTC. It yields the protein CASSATGYNEQFF.

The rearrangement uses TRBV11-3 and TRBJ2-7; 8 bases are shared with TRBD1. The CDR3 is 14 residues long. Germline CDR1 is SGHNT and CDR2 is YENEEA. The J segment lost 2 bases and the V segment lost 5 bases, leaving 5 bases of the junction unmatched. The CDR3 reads CASSPGTGTYEQYF. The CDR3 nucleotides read TGTGCCAGCAGCCCAGGGACAGGAACCTACGAGCAGTACTTC.

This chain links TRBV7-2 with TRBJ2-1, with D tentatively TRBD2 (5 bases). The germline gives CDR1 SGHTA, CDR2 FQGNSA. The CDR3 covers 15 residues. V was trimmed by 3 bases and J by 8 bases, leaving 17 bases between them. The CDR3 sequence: CASSFPSGPLDEQFF. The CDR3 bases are TGTGCCAGCAGCTTCCCCAGCGGCCCTTTGGATGAGCAGTTCTTC.

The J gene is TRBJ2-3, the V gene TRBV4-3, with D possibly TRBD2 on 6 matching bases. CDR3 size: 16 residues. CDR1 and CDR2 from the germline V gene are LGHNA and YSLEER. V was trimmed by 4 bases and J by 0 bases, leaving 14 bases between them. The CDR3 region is CASSLWRDSSTDTQYF. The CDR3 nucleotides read TGCGCCAGCAGCCTTTGGAGGGATTCTAGCACAGATACGCAGTATTTT.

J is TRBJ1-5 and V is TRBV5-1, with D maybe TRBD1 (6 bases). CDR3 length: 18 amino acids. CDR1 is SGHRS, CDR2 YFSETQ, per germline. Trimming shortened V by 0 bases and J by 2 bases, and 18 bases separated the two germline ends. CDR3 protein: CASSLVYRGIWGNQPQHF. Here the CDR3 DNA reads TGCGCCAGCAGCTTGGTCTATAGGGGGATATGGGGCAATCAGCCCCAGCATTTT.

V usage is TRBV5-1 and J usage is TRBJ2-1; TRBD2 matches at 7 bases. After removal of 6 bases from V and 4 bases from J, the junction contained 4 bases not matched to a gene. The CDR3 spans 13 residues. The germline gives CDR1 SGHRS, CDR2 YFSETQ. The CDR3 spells CASTSGIYNEQFF. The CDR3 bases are TGCGCCAGCACCAGCGGGATATACAATGAGCAGTTCTTC. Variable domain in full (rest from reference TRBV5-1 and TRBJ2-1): KAGVTQTPRYLIKTRGQQVTLSCSPISGHRSVSWYQQTPGQGLQFLFEYFSETQRNKGNFPGRFSGRQFSNSRSEMNVSTLELGDSALYLCASTSGIYNEQFFGPGTRLTVL.

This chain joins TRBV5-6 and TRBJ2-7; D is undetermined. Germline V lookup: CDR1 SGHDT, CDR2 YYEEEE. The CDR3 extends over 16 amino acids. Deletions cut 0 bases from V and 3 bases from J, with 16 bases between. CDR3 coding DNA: TGTGCCAGCAGCTTGGCCGCCAGCGCCGGGTACTACGAGCAGTACTTC. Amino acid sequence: CASSLAASAGYYEQYF.

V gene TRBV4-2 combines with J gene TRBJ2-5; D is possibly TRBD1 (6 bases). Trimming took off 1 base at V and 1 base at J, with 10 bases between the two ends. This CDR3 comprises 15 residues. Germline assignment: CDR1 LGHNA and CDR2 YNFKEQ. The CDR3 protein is CASSQGRGTQETQYF. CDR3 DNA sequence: TGTGCCAGCAGCCAAGGAAGGGGGACCCAAGAGACCCAGTACTTC.

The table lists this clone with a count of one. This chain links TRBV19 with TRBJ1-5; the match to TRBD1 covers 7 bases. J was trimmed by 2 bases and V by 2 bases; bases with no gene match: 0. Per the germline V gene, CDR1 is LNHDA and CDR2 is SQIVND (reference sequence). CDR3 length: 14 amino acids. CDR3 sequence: CASSITGGNQPQHF. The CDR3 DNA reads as TGTGCCAGTAGTATAACAGGGGGCAATCAGCCCCAGCATTTT.

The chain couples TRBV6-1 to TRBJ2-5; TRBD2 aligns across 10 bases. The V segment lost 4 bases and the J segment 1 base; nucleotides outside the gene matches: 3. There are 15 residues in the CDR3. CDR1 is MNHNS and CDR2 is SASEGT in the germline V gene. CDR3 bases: TGTGCCAGCAGTGCGGCTAGCGGGGGCCAAGAGACCCAGTACTTC. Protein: CASSAASGGQETQYF.

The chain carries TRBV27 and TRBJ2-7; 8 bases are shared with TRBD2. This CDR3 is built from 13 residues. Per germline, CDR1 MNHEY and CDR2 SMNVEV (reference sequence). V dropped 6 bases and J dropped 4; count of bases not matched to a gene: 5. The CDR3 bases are TGTGCCAGCAGCCTCCGGGGGGGGTACGAGCAGTACTTC. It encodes CASSLRGGYEQYF.

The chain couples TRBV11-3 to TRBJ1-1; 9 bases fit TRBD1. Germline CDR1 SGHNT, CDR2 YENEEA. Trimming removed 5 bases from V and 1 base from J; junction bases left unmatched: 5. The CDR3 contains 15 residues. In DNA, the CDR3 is TGTGCCAGCAGCGTGACAGGGGGGACGAACACTGAAGCTTTCTTT. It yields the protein CASSVTGGTNTEAFF.

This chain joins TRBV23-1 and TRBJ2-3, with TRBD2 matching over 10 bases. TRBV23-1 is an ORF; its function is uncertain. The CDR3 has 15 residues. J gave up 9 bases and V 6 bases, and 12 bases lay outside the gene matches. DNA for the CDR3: TGCGCCAGCAGCCGTTTCACTAGCGGGAAAGCGACGCAGTATTTT. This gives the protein CASSRFTSGKATQYF.

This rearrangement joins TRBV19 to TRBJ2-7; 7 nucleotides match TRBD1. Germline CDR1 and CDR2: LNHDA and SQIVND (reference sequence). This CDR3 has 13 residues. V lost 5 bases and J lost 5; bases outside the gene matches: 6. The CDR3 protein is CASSAGGVDEQYF. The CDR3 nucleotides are TGTGCCAGTAGTGCAGGGGGAGTCGACGAGCAGTACTTC.

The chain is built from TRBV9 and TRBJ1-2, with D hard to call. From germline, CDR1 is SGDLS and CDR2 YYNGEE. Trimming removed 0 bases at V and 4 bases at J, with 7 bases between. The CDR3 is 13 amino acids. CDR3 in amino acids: CASSVGTLYGYTF. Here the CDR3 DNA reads TGTGCCAGCAGCGTAGGGACTCTCTATGGCTACACCTTC. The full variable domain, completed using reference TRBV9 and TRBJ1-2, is DSGVTQTPKHLITATGQRVTLRCSPRSGDLSVYWYQQSLDQGLQFLIQYYNGEERAKGNILERFSAQQFPDLHSELNLSSLELGDSALYFCASSVGTLYGYTFGSGTRLTVV.

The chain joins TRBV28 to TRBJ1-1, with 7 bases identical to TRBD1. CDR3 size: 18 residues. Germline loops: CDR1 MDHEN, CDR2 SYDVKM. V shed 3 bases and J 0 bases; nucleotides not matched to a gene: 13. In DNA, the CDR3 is TGTGCCAGCAGTTTGGAAACAGGGGTCAAAGGAATGAACACTGAAGCTTTCTTT. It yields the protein CASSLETGVKGMNTEAFF.

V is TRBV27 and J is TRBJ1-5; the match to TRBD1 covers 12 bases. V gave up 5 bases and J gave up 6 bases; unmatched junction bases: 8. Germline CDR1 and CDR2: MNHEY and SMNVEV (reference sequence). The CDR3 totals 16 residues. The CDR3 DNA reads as TGTGCCAGCAGTCCGACCGGGACAGGGGGCGGTCAGCCCCAGCATTTT. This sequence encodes CASSPTGTGGGQPQHF.

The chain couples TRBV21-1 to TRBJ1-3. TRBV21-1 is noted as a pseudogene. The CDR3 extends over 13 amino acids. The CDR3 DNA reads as TGTGCCAGCTTCCAGCGTTCAGGAAACACCATATATTTT. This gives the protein CASFQRSGNTIYF.

CDR3 DNA: TGTGCCAGCAGCTACGGGACTTACGAGCAGTACTTC. It translates to CASSYGTYEQYF. The chain links TRBV11-2 to TRBJ2-7, with D perhaps TRBD2 (6 bases). This CDR3 is 12 amino acids long. V gave up 4 bases and J gave up 4 bases, with 8 bases separating them. CDR1 and CDR2 (germline): SGHAT, FQNNGV. Based on the CDR3 plus reference TRBV11-2 and TRBJ2-7, the full variable domain is EAGVAQSPRYKIIEKRQSVAFWCNPISGHATLYWYQQILGQGPKLLIQFQNNGVVDDSQLPKDRFSAERLKGVDSTLKIQPAKLEDSAVYLCASSYGTYEQYFGPGTRLTVT.

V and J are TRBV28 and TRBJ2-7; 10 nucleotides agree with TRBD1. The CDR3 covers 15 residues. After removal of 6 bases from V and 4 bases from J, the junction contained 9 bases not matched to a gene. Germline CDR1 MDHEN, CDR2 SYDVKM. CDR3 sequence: CASRPRQGAVYEQYF. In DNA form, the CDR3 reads TGTGCCAGCAGACCTCGACAGGGGGCAGTATACGAGCAGTACTTC.

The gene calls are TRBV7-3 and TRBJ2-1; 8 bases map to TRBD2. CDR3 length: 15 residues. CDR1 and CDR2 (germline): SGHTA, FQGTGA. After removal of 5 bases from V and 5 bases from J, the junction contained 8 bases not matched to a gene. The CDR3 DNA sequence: TGTGCCAGCAGCCCCCGGGGGGGGGAAAACAATGAGCAGTTCTTC. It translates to CASSPRGGENNEQFF.